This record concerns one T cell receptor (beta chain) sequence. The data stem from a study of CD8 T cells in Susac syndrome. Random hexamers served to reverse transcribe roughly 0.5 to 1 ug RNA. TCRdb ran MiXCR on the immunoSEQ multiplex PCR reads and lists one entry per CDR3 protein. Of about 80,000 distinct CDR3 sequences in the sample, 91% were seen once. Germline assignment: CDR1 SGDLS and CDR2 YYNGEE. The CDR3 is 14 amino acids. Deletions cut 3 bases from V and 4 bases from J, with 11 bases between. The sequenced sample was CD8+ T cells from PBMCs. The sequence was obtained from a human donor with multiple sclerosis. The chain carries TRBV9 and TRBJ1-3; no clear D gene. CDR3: CASSARTLGNTIYF. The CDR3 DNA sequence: TGTGCCAGCAGCGCCCGGACTCTAGGAAACACCATATATTTT.